This TCR beta chain was captured by sequencing in a study of cytomegalovirus exposure and HLA in healthy donors. At the level of the study: Researchers previously reported finding roughly 120 million unique TCR beta sequences from around 200 million T cells. The study's findings and limits: The majority of TCR sequences were rare, yet some public TCRs appeared in many donors. Researchers catalogued around 150 TCR beta chains as cytomegalovirus-associated.

The PCR contained 60 Vbeta and 13 Jbeta primers. The protocol was immunoSEQ multiplex PCR, while the TCRdb copy is restricted to in-frame clones and leaves out a portion. The sample consists of some 98,000 clones, less than 10% of them appearing once. In regard to this clone: What it recognizes is unknown.

Germline V gene sequence: CDR1 LNHNV, CDR2 YYDKDF (reference sequence). The length of the CDR3 is 17 residues. J gave up 4 bases and V 5 bases, and 9 bases lay outside the gene matches. The source material was PBMCs. The receptor comes from a middle-aged man in good health and CMV-seropositive. The chain links TRBV15 to TRBJ2-3; 13 bases map to TRBD2. The CDR3 DNA follows: TGTGCCACCAGCGGACTGAGGACTAGCGGGAGACCAGATACGCAGTATTTT. This codes for CATSGLRTSGRPDTQYF.